What follows is one TCR beta chain and its context. The antigen it recognizes is unknown. Base qualities were left out, and no much larger clone turns up one base away. These data belong to a study of CD8 T cells in Susac syndrome (dated by TCRdb to between 2018 and 2021). General notes on the study: Whether CD8+ T cell activation and differentiation in Susac syndrome was antigen driven was tested using repertoire sequencing. General conclusions and limits of the study: The number of individuals in the TCR sequencing and HLA analysis was recognized as being relatively small.

RNA was extracted using the RNeasy kit, and about 0.5 to 1 microgram was reverse transcribed with random hexamers. The immunoSEQ multiplex PCR assay, which covers 54 Vbeta and 13 Jbeta segments, was used to amplify TCR beta CDR3 regions. PCR amplification bias was corrected using a synthetic template baseline for primer optimization and computational correction. Processing in the source paper ran as follows. Only productive sequences were kept, with reads annotated to V, D and J genes according to IMGT and analyzed in immunoSEQ Analyzer. Clonality was computed as one minus Shannon entropy normalized by log2 of the number of productive unique sequences. For each patient and control, public and private clones were evaluated within the 100 most prevalent clones. A clone was defined as Susac-specific if it was absent from the healthy and MS cohorts, from some 980 published viral clones and from other ImmuneACCESS disease sequences. Clones were called with MiXCR by TCRdb after fastp trimmed the public reads at Q25, and only in-frame beta chains were retained. Under each unique CDR3 protein, matching rows form one entry showing the most common genes and DNA. The V and J calls shown here were made by TCRdb, not taken from the authors' results. This sample holds about 200,000 distinct CDR3 sequences; around 95% were observed only once. The top ten hold around 0.09% of the sample.

High-throughput TCR beta sequencing profiled peripheral blood CD8+ and CD4+ T cells from healthy donors, Susac syndrome patients and multiple sclerosis patients. The multiple sclerosis controls were treatment-naive patients who had stable or active relapsing-remitting disease and met the revised McDonald criteria. Bulk CD8+ and CD4+ T cells were purified by magnetic negative isolation, whereas CD8+ TEMRA cells were enriched by FACS. Blood was drawn into EDTA tubes, processed within 24 hours, and PBMCs were isolated by density gradient centrifugation. PBMCs intended for TCR sequencing were frozen in liquid nitrogen and were later thawed in a 37 degrees C water bath. The sorted or isolated CD4+, CD8+ and CD8+ TEMRA cells had a purity of 90% or higher. Taken from cysteine to phenylalanine, the CDR3 has 14 residues. Kept here is only the CDR3 DNA, which spans 42 bases and is read in frame from base 1. Sequences DFQATT (CDR1) and SNEGSKA (CDR2) are obtained from the germline V gene (reference sequence). At the junction V is shortened by 5 bases and J by 2 bases, with 15 bases in between.

The clonotype was recovered from a human donor with multiple sclerosis. Sequenced: CD4+ T cells from PBMCs. The chain joins TRBV20-1 to TRBJ2-5, with TRBD1 perhaps the D gene, on 6 matching bases. The CDR3 protein sequence reads: CSAHRGSQQETQYF. In nucleotide form, the sequence is TGCAGTGCTCATAGGGGGTCCCAACAAGAGACCCAGTACTTC.